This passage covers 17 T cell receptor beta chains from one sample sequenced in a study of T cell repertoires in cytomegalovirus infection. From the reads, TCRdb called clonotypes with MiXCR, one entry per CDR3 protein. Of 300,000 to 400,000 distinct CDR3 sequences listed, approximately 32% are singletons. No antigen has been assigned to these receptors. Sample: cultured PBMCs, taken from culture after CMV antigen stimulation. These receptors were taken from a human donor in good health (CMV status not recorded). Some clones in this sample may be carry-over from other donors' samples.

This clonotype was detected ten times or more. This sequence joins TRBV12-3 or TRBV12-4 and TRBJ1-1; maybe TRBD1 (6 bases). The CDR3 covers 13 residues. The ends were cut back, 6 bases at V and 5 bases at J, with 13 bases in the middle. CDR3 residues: CASRVQGGTEAFF. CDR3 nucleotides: TGTGCCAGCAGAGTACAGGGAGGTACTGAAGCTTTCTTT.

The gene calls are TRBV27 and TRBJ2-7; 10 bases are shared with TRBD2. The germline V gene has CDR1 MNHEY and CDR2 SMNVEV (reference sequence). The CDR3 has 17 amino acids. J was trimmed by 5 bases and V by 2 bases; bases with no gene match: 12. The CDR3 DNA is TGTGCCAGCAGTTTACTTCCTCGACTAGCGGGTATCCACGAGCAGTACTTC. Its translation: CASSLLPRLAGIHEQYF.

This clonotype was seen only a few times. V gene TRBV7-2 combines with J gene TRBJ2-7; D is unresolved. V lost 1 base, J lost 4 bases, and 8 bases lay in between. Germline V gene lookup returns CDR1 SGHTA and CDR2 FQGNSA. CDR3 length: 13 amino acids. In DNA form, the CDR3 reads TGTGCCAGCAGCTTAGGTTACCCGTACGAGCAGTACTTC. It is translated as CASSLGYPYEQYF.

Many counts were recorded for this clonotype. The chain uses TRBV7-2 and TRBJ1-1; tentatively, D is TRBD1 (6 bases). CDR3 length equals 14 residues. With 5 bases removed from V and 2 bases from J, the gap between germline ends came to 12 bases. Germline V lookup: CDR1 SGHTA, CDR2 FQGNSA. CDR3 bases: TGTGCCAGCAGCCCGGGACACCTAAACACTGAAGCTTTCTTT. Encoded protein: CASSPGHLNTEAFF.

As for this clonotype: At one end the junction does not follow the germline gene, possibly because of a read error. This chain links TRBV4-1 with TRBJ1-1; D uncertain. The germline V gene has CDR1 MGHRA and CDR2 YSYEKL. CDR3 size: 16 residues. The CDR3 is CASSHPVFGRHTEAFF. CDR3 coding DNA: TGTGCCAGCAGCCACCCCGTTTTCGGCCGGCACACTGAAGCTTTCTTT.

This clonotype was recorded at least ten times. CDR3 sequence (DNA): TGTGCCAGCAGCCCCTTCGGGGGAGATCATTCGGGCTACACCTTC. Its protein is CASSPFGGDHSGYTF. This chain joins TRBV7-2 and TRBJ1-2; weak D call: TRBD1 (5 bases). Trimming pared 5 bases from V and 8 bases from J, leaving 21 bases between. Germline V gene sequence: CDR1 SGHTA, CDR2 FQGNSA. This CDR3 spans 15 amino acids.

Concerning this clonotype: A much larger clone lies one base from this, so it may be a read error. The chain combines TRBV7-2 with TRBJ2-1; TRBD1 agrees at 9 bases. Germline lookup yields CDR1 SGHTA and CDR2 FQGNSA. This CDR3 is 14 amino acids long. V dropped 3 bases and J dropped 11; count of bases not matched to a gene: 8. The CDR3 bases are TGTGCCAGCAGCTTCGGGACAGGGATGTATAAGCAGTTCTTC. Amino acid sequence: CASSFGTGMYKQFF.

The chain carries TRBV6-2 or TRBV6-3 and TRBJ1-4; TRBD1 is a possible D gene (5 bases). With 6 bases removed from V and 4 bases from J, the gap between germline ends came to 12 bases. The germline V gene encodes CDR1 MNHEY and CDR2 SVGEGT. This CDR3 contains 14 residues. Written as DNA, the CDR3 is TGTGCCAGCAGATTCGGGACGGGTAATGAAAAACTGTTTTTT. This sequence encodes CASRFGTGNEKLFF.

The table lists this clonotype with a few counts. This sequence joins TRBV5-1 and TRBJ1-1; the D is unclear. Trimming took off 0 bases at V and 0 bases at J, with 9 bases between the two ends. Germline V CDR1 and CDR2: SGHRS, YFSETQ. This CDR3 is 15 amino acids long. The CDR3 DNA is TGCGCCAGCAGCTTGGACGGGCAAATGAACACTGAAGCTTTCTTT. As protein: CASSLDGQMNTEAFF.

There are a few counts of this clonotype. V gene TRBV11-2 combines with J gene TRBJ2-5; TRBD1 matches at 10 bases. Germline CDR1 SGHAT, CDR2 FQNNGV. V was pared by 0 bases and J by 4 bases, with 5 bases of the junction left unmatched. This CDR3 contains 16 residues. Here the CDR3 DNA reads TGTGCCAGCAGCTTAGAGGGACAGGGGCTCCTAGAGACCCAGTACTTC. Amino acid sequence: CASSLEGQGLLETQYF.

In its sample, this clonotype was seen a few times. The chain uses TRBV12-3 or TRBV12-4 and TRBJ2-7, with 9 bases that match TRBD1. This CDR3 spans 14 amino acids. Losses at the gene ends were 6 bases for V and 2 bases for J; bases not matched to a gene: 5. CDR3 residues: CASSGTGSAYEQYF. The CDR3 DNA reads TGTGCCAGCAGCGGGACAGGGAGCGCCTACGAGCAGTACTTC.

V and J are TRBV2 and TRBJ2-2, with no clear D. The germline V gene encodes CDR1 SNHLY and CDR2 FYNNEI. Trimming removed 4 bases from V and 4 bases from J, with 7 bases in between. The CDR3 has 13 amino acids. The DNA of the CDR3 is TGTGCCAGCAGTGCGGAGTCCACCGGGGAGCTGTTTTTT. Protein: CASSAESTGELFF.

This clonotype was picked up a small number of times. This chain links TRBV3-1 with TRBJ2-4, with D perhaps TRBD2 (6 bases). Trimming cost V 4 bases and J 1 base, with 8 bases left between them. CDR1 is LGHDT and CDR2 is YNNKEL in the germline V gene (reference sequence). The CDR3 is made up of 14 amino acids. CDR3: CASSPGGAKNIQYF. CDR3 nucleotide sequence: TGTGCCAGCAGCCCCGGGGGTGCCAAAAACATTCAGTACTTC.

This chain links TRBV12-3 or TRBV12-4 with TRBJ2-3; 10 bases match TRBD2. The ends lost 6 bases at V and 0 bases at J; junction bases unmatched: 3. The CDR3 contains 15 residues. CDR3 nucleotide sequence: TGTGCCAGCAGGATGACTAGCGGGAGCACAGATACGCAGTATTTT. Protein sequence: CASRMTSGSTDTQYF.

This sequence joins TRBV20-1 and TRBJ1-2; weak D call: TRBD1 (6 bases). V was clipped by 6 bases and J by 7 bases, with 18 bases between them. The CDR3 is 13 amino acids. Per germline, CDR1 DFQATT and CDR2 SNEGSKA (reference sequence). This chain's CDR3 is CSAALQGYGGYTF. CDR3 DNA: TGCAGTGCCGCCCTCCAGGGGTATGGTGGCTACACCTTC.

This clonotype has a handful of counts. CDR3 coding DNA: TGTGCCAGCAGAAACACCGGGACATCCGGAAACACCATATATTTT. Amino acid sequence: CASRNTGTSGNTIYF. The J gene is TRBJ1-3, the V gene TRBV6-2 or TRBV6-3, with D tentatively TRBD1 (6 bases). Looked up from germline, CDR1 is MNHEY and CDR2 is SVGEGT. The CDR3 runs to 15 residues. Trimming shortened V by 6 bases and J by 4 bases, and 16 bases separated the two germline ends.

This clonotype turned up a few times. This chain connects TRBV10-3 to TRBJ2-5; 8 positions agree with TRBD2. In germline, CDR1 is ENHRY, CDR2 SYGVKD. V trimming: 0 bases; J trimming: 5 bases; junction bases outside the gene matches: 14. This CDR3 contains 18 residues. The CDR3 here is CAISESRGSGSRRETQYF. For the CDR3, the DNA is TGTGCCATCAGTGAGTCGCGGGGCAGCGGGAGTCGGCGGGAGACCCAGTACTTC.